This TCR beta chain appears in the sequencing data of a study of blood T cell repertoires in COVID-19. Germline V gene lookup returns CDR1 KGHSH and CDR2 LQKENI. The CDR3 loop spans 15 amino acids. With 0 bases removed from V and 3 bases from J, the gap between germline ends came to 9 bases. The method was immunoSEQ multiplex PCR; TCRdb's version includes in-frame clones alone and lacks a portion of them. The sample includes approximately 240,000 clones, around 83% seen only once; the top ten take 2.9%. The chain combines TRBV18 with TRBJ2-1; no reliable D call. This TCR derives from a man over 45 who had recovered from COVID-19. The sequenced sample was peripheral blood. CDR3 loop: CASSPPTLYYNEQFF. CDR3 sequence (DNA): TGTGCCAGCTCACCACCGACACTGTACTACAATGAGCAGTTCTTC.